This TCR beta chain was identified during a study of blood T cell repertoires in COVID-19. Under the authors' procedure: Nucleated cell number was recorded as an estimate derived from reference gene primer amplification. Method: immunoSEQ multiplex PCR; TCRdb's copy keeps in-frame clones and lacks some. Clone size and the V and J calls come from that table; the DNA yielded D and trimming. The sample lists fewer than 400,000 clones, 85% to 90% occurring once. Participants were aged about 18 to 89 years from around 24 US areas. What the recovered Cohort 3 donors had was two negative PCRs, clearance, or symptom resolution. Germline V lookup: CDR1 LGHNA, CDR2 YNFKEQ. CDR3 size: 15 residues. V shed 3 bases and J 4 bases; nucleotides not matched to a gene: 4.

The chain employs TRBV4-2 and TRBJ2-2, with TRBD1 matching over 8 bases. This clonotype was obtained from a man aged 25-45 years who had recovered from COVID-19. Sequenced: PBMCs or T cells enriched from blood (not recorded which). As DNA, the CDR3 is TGTGCCAGCAGCCAGAATGACAGGGGCACCGGGGAGCTGTTTTTT. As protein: CASSQNDRGTGELFF.